This T cell receptor beta chain derives from a study of beta chain features in type 1 diabetes. A CD45RO/CCR7/CD25/CD127/CD95/CD27 panel sorted naive, central memory, regulatory and stem cell-like memory CD4+ cells. Study-wide results and limits: There was a moderate but significant shortening of TCRB CDR3s in all four CD4+ subsets of Type 1 diabetes patients. For type 1 diabetes patients, VDJ junctions showed fewer insertions and more deletions. The question of HLA type influencing TCRB rearrangement was one that remained unresolved here.

This CDR3 region has 15 residues. V was clipped by 3 bases and J by 0 bases; unmatched bases: 6. Germline V gene data show CDR1 as GTSNPN and CDR2 as SVGIG (reference sequence). Comments on this clone: No antigen is known for it.

Reverse transcribing all isolated RNA meant expressed TCRB transcripts were sequenced. Profiled with immunoSEQ multiplex PCR; TCRdb holds only in-frame clones, not every one. The table has more than 550,000 clones, around 15% seen once. This receptor was taken from a man aged 18-30 years with type 1 diabetes. V gene TRBV30 combines with J gene TRBJ2-7, with 9 bases that match TRBD2. Sequences were obtained from naive CD4+ T cells from blood. The CDR3: CAWRIAGVLSYEQYF. The CDR3 nucleotides read TGTGCCTGGAGAATAGCGGGAGTCCTCTCCTACGAGCAGTACTTC.